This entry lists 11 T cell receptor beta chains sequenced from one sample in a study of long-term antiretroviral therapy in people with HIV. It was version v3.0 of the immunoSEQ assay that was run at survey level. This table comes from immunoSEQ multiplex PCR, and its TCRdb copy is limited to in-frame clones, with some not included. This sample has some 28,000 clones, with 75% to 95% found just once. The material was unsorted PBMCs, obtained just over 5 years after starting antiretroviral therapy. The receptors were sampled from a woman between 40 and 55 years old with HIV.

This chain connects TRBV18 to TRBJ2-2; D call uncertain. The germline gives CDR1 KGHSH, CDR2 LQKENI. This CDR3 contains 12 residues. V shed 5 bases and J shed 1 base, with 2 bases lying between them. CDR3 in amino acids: CASSKNTGELFF. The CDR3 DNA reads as TGTGCCAGCTCAAAGAACACCGGGGAGCTGTTTTTT.

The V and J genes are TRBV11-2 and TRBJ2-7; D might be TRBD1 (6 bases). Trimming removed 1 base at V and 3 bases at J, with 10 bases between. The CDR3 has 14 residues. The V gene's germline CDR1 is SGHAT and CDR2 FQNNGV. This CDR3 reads CASSLGSRGYEQYF. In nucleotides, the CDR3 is TGTGCCAGCAGCTTAGGATCCAGGGGCTACGAGCAGTACTTC.

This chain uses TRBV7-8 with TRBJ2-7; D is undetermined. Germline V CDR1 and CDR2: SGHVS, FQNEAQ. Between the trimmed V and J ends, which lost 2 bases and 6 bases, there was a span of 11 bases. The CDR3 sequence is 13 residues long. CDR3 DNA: TGTGCCAGCAGCTTATTCAGAGTGACCGAGCAGTACTTC. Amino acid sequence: CASSLFRVTEQYF.

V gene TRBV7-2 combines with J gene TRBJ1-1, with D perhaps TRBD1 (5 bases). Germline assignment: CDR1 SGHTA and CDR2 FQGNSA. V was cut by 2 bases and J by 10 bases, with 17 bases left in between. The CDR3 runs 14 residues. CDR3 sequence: CASSLLVTGVGAFF. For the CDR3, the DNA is TGTGCCAGCAGCTTACTTGTTACGGGGGTGGGAGCTTTCTTT. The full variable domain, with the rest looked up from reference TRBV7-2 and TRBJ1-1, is GAGVSQSPSNKVTEKGKDVELRCDPISGHTALYWYRQSLGQGLEFLIYFQGNSAPDKSGLPSDRFSAERTGGSVSTLTIQRTQQEDSAVYLCASSLLVTGVGAFFGQGTRLTVV.

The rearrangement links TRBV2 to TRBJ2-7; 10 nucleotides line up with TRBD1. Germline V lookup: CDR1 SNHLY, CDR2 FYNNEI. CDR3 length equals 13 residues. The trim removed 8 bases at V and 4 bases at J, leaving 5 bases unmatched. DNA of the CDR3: TGTGCCAGCCGACAGGGGGCCCCGTACGAGCAGTACTTC. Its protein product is CASRQGAPYEQYF.

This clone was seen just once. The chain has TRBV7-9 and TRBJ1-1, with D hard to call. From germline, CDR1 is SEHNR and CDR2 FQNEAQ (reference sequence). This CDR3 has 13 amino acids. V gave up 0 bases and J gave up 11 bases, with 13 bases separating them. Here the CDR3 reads CASSLAGSEKAFF. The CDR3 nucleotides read TGTGCCAGCAGCTTAGCGGGGTCCGAAAAGGCTTTCTTT.

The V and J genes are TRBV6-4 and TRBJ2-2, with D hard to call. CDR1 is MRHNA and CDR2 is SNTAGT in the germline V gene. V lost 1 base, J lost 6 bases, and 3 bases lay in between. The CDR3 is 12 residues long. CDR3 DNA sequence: TGTGCCAGCAGTGACTTCGCCGGGGAGCTGTTTTTT. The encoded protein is CASSDFAGELFF.

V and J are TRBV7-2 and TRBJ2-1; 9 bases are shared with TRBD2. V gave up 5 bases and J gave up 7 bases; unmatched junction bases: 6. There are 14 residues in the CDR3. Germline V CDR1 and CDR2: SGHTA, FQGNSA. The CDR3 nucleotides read TGTGCCAGCAGCCGGACTAGCGTAGTTAATGAGCAGTTCTTC. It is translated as CASSRTSVVNEQFF.

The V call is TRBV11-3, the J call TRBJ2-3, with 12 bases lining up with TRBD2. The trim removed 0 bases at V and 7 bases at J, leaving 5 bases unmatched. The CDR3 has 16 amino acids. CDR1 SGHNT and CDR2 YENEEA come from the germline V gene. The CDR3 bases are TGTGCCAGCAGCTTAGAGGCTAGCGGGGGGGCCTATACGCAGTATTTT. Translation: CASSLEASGGAYTQYF.

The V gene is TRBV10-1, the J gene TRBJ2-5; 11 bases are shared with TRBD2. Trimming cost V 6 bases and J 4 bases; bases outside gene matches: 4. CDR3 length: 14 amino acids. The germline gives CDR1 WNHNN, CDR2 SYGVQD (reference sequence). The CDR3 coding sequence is TGCGCCAGCAGCGATGGGACTAGCGGAGAGACCCAGTACTTC. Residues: CASSDGTSGETQYF.

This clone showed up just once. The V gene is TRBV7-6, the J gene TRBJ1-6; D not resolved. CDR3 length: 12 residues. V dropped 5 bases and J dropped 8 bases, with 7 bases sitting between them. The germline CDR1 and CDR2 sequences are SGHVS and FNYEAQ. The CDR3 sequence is CASSPGDSPLHF. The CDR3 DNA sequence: TGTGCCAGCAGCCCCGGAGATTCACCCCTCCACTTT.